This T cell receptor (beta chain) was sequenced for a study of blood T cell repertoires in COVID-19. Study as a whole: The United States, Italy and Spain were the sources of the acute and convalescent COVID-19 samples.

Libraries were prepared by immunoSEQ multiplex PCR; TCRdb keeps only in-frame clonotypes and omits some of them. The table lists approximately 120,000 clones, 84% of them singletons, with 5.5% to 8.5% in the top ten. The sample taken for sequencing was peripheral blood. This sequence was found in a woman aged 45-59 years with acute or convalescent COVID-19.

DNA of the CDR3: TGTGCCAGCGGGGCCGGGGGGGCCCTTAATAAGCAGTTCTTC. It translates to CASGAGGALNKQFF. The rearrangement uses TRBV2 and TRBJ2-1; 8 positions match TRBD2. CDR3 length: 14 amino acids. V gave up 8 bases and J gave up 11 bases; unmatched junction bases: 14. Per the germline V gene, CDR1 is SNHLY and CDR2 is FYNNEI.